This T cell receptor (beta chain) was profiled in a study of cytomegalovirus exposure and HLA in healthy donors (dated by TCRdb to the late 2010s). At the level of the whole study: According to an earlier analysis of several hundred of the donors, roughly 180 million T cells yielded 90 million to 130 million unique TCR beta sequences and approximately 300 Gb of sequence data. Rather than drawing on any new phenotypic data, the later analysis identified candidate immune exposures from TCR beta sequences and the way those sequences occurred across donors. All discovery cohort repertoires had been generated using a single sequencing platform. About 280 gigabases of sequencing data and approximately 91 million unique TCR sequences made up an early release that covered several hundred HLA-typed donors. A later analysis re-examined previously published TCR beta repertoires from more than 550 donors and added high-resolution HLA genotyping to investigate patterns of TCR occurrence. Along with the 666-subject first cohort, a separate validation cohort of over 90 different subjects was used. High-throughput TCR immunosequencing, statistical association of individual TCRs with disease status, and machine learning were combined to predict cytomegalovirus infection status. Typing coverage differed by locus: A, B, C, DRB1 and DQB1 were typed in roughly 629-630 donors, DQA1 in approximately 520, DPA1 in around 610, and DPB1 in roughly 470. HLA typing included class I and class II loci at four-digit resolution. The study aimed to test whether signatures of past pathogen exposure could be identified by cataloging public T cell receptors. A later genetic analysis took genome-wide SNP genotypes for about 60% of the roughly 670 donors and used that subset as a discovery cohort. The T cell repertoires of some 670 subjects were profiled by immunosequencing and related to cytomegalovirus serostatus. The genetic ancestry cluster associated with self-reported Caucasian donors included roughly four fifths of the approximately 430 genotyped donors. Among about 410 genotyped donors of the cohort, an average of around 250,000 unique TCR beta nucleotide sequences was sequenced per donor, of which approximately 18% were non-productive. Several DR-DQ haplotypes were treated as single units for association and clustering because of strong linkage in the cohort. An earlier analysis of 587 of the donors used high-throughput TCR beta sequencing to judge whether each TCR beta V gene segment behaved as functional or pseudogenic. Donor age, sex, ethnicity and CMV serostatus were compiled alongside the repertoire data.

General findings and caveats noted by the study authors: In both the original and validation cohorts, the classifier was reported to diagnose cytomegalovirus status with high specificity and sensitivity. According to a later analysis, TCR association rates differed among HLA loci, with DRB1 alleles showing the most associated TCRs and HLA-C alleles showing the fewest. An earlier analysis of some 590 of the donors showed that most TCR beta V segments appeared in productive rearrangements either about 90% or about 30% of the time, which broadly matched IMGT annotations. A later genetic analysis associated a missense DCLRE1C variant with V-gene and J-gene trimming of TCR beta chains, and an independent cohort replicated the association. A total of 150 or so TCR beta chains were listed by the study as associated with cytomegalovirus. For the cohort, immune exposure information was limited to CMV serostatus. Correlated functional status among segregating V segments might be attributable to linkage disequilibrium, but an unknown experimental factor could not be ruled out. When HLA alleles, especially DR and DQ, strongly co-occurred, TCR associations were difficult to assign to individual alleles. In vitro tests confirmed that three of the cytomegalovirus-associated TCR beta chains recognize cytomegalovirus antigens. A later analysis found that most CMV-associated TCR beta chains appeared HLA-restricted, with HLA associations seemingly driven largely by CMV exposure. Most TCR sequences were observed very rarely across donors, whereas some public TCRs were present in many individuals. Because counts were too low, seventeen rarely observed V segments, including chromosome 9 orphons, were left out of the earlier analysis of approximately 580 of the donors. Only TCR beta chains were sequenced in this cohort, and the absence of alpha or paired-chain data limited detectable features. Some IMGT-functional V segments, including TRBV6-2 and TRBV6-3, could not be distinguished by the 87-base-pair reads and were therefore excluded. In a later analysis, about 17,000 TCR beta sequences were associated with specific HLA alleles at a false discovery rate of 0.05. According to a later genetic analysis, donors in an Asian-associated ancestry cluster had fewer N-insertions in productive TCRs than the approximately 670-donor mean. A further reported finding was that TCR beta sequences accurately predicted the HLA-A and HLA-B alleles for most subjects in the first cohort. It was suggested by the authors that the approach could potentially be generalized to other disease states and immunological phenotypes. A group of highly shared sequence variants was considered likely to be a technical artifact of the sequencing pipeline. A later analysis found that HLA-associated TCR beta chains were more clonally expanded and had lower generation probabilities than equally common non-associated chains. In a later analysis, several top co-occurrence clusters were reported to appear linked to parvovirus B19, influenza, CMV and Epstein-Barr virus. Sequencing depth was assumed to be roughly uniform across donors in the presence/absence analyses, though that assumption may not hold. Because HLA typing was unavailable for some donors at each locus, only the typed subset was used in association tests.

To note about this clone: Its antigen has not been determined. Per-base qualities were not stored, and no clone one base away is much larger.

At the junction V is shortened by 4 bases and J by 5 bases; bases outside the gene matches: 15. CDR1 and CDR2, looked up from the germline V gene, are SGHAT and FQNNGV. The CDR3 starts with the cysteine, ends with the phenylalanine, and has 17 residues. This entry keeps only the CDR3 DNA: 51 bases, framed from base 1. Receptor libraries were prepared by the immunoSEQ multiplex PCR assay. The multiplex PCR relied on a mix of 60 forward primers for TCR Vbeta segments and 13 reverse primers for TCR Jbeta segments. A multiplex PCR assay on genomic DNA amplified the CDR3 region of rearranged TCR beta genes. The Illumina HiSeq System was used to sequence the amplified TCR beta libraries as 87-base-pair reads. The paper's processing steps were these. Across the 666 repertoires, a later analysis counted some 80 million unique TCR beta chains, roughly 11 million of which were shared by at least two donors. To remove PCR and sequencing errors, raw reads were error-corrected and collapsed into unique sequences using a nearest-neighbor algorithm that merged closely related sequences. To assign V, D and J gene segments, CDR3 sequences were aligned to IMGT reference sequences. Each retained sequence needed at least a six-nucleotide match to both a V gene segment and a J gene segment. Rearrangements were classified as productive when the CDR3 lacked stop codons and remained in frame with V and J, and all other rearrangements were classified as non-productive. Following IMGT convention, CDR3 was defined as the stretch from the second conserved V-encoded cysteine to the conserved J-encoded phenylalanine. The earlier analysis of 450 to 750 of the donors excluded any sequence lacking an unambiguous match to a single V gene segment. An earlier analysis of a few hundred of the donors classified V segments as functional when productive rearrangements were above 56.7% and as segregating when the standard deviation between donors was above 5%. To diagnose cytomegalovirus status from the catalog of TCR beta chain sequences, a statistical classification framework was built. In a later analysis, TCR nucleotide sequences were compared against IMGT/GENE-DB human TR gene sequences so that V and J genes could be assigned. In a later analysis, CDR3 sequences and most-parsimonious VDJ recombination scenarios were assigned using the TCRdist pipeline. In a later analysis, every TCR beta chain was defined by the combination of its CDR3 amino acid sequence and its V-gene family, and reads without a unique V-gene family were dropped. In a later analysis, some 600 highly shared, low-generation-probability nucleotide sequences were removed to address suspected cross-contamination and a sequencing artifact. A later analysis calculated a clonal expansion index for each public chain from normalized within-repertoire ranks of inferred template counts. In a later analysis, generation probabilities were computed with a VDJ recombination model fitted to out-of-frame rearrangements, and the resulting probabilities were checked against IGoR. Hypergeometric tests were used in a later analysis to score TCR-TCR, TCR-HLA and TCR-CMV co-occurrence, with a repertoire-size bias correction applied to the TCR pairs. To estimate false discovery rates, a later analysis permuted the HLA or CMV assignments 20 times. In a later analysis, co-occurring TCRs were grouped using DBSCAN, and TCRdist sequence similarity was added for clustering within HLA-allele-positive subsets. Repertoires with fewer than 30,000 or more than 120,000 public chains, plus five repertoires with anomalous nucleotide sharing, were excluded from co-occurrence clustering. Not all clones reach the TCRdb copy of this immuneACCESS table, which keeps in-frame sequences only. Checked studies attribute under half of the gap to unresolved V genes and leave the rest unexplained. The V and J calls and the clone size are those of that table, but D and trimming were determined from the DNA. The sample profile shows about 81,000 clones; about 90% of them were found once. In total, the top ten clones hold 2.3% of the sample.

The cohort was made up of hundreds of healthy bone marrow donors. At the time of sampling, every cohort member was nominally healthy, though immune exposures that went unrecorded were likely present. The donor was CMV seronegative and belonged to the group of 352 seronegative cohort members. Every donor gave a peripheral blood sample, and the peripheral blood mononuclear cells from that sample were used for TCR beta sequencing. The Qiagen DNeasy Blood Extraction Kit was used to extract genomic DNA from the blood cell samples. The V gene is TRBV11-2 and the J gene is TRBJ2-5; 8 bases in between match TRBD1. Sequences were obtained from PBMCs. This clonotype was sampled from a man between 18 and 35 years old in good health and CMV-seronegative. The CDR3 here reads CASSSDGRAGGRETQYF. The nucleotide sequence reads as follows: TGTGCCAGCAGCTCAGACGGCAGGGCAGGGGGCCGGGAGACCCAGTACTTC.